Each of the 23 T cell receptor beta chains below was sequenced from the same sample in a study of T cell responses to AZD1222 COVID-19 vaccine. Sequenced by immunoSEQ multiplex PCR; TCRdb stores in-frame clones only, minus some. The sample carries about 140,000 clones, approximately 90% recorded once. The material sequenced was peripheral blood, taken 28 days after the second AZD1222 dose. The origin of the receptors is an adult who received the AZD1222 COVID-19 vaccine.

This chain uses TRBV4-2 with TRBJ1-6; TRBD1 aligns across 12 bases. The CDR3 has 15 amino acids. With V trimmed by 3 bases and J by 8 bases, 2 bases remained unmatched. The germline gives CDR1 LGHNA, CDR2 YNFKEQ. The CDR3 nucleotides are TGTGCCAGCAGCCAGGGACAGGGGGCATATTCACCCCTCCACTTT. Encoded protein: CASSQGQGAYSPLHF.

The chain carries TRBV10-3 and TRBJ2-2, with 10 bases aligning to TRBD2. The germline V gene encodes CDR1 ENHRY and CDR2 SYGVKD. J lost 1 base, V lost 8 bases, and 1 base had no gene match. The CDR3 has 14 amino acids. The CDR3 DNA reads TGTGCCATCCAGCGGGGGGGGAACACCGGGGAGCTGTTTTTT. Translating gives CAIQRGGNTGELFF.

The chain employs TRBV6-6 and TRBJ1-3, with D unresolved. The V end lost 6 bases, the J end lost 2 bases, and 14 bases lay between the germline ends. CDR3 length equals 15 residues. In germline, CDR1 is MNHNY, CDR2 SVGAGI (reference sequence). CDR3 bases: TGTGCCAGCAGCCTTGTAGGAGGTGCTGGAAACACCATATATTTT. Translated: CASSLVGGAGNTIYF.

V gene TRBV6-5 combines with J gene TRBJ2-1; no clear D. CDR1 and CDR2 (germline): MNHEY, SVGAGI. The CDR3 sequence is 15 residues long. Trimming cost V 2 bases and J 0 bases, with 8 bases left between them. Here the CDR3 reads CASSYRAGSYNEQFF. The CDR3 nucleotides are TGTGCCAGCAGTTACCGGGCAGGCTCCTACAATGAGCAGTTCTTC.

The V call is TRBV7-9, the J call TRBJ1-3; maybe TRBD1 (6 bases). V shed 1 base and J shed 4 bases, with 11 bases lying between them. Germline V gene sequence: CDR1 SEHNR, CDR2 FQNEAQ (reference sequence). There are 15 residues in the CDR3. This CDR3 reads CASSLGGTRGNTIYF. The CDR3 region has the DNA TGTGCCAGCAGCTTAGGAGGGACAAGAGGAAACACCATATATTTT.

The rearrangement uses TRBV14 and TRBJ2-7; the match to TRBD1 covers 7 bases. Germline V gene data show CDR1 as SGHDN and CDR2 as FVKESK. The CDR3 spans 15 residues. V lost 2 bases, J lost 2 bases, and 6 bases stayed unmatched. In DNA form, the CDR3 reads TGTGCCAGCAGCCAACCTGGGACAGTTACCTACGAGCAGTACTTC. The encoded protein is CASSQPGTVTYEQYF.

The chain carries TRBV6-5 and TRBJ1-6; no clear D. Trimming removed 5 bases from V and 3 bases from J, with 8 bases in between. The CDR3 consists of 14 residues. CDR1 MNHEY and CDR2 SVGAGI come from the germline V gene. The CDR3 reads CASSTRNYNSPLHF. The CDR3 DNA is TGTGCCAGCAGTACTCGGAACTATAATTCACCCCTCCACTTT.

V is TRBV27 and J is TRBJ2-5; 7 bases map to TRBD2. Germline values: CDR1 MNHEY, CDR2 SMNVEV (reference sequence). The CDR3 has 17 amino acids. V shed 4 bases and J 0 bases; nucleotides not matched to a gene: 11. The CDR3 here is CASSSKSLASYQETQYF. CDR3 bases: TGTGCCAGCAGTTCTAAGTCACTAGCGTCCTACCAAGAGACCCAGTACTTC.

This clone showed up just a few times. The rearrangement joins TRBV19 to TRBJ2-7, with TRBD1 matching over 7 bases. This CDR3 is 14 amino acids long. With V trimmed by 4 bases and J by 1 base, 4 bases remained unmatched. Per germline, CDR1 LNHDA and CDR2 SQIVND (reference sequence). The CDR3 loop is CASSTWTGSYEQYF. The CDR3 DNA follows: TGTGCCAGTAGTACCTGGACAGGATCCTACGAGCAGTACTTC.

J is TRBJ1-5 and V is TRBV7-6; D perhaps matches TRBD1 (5 bases). The CDR3 totals 18 residues. CDR1 and CDR2 (germline): SGHVS, FNYEAQ. The V end lost 5 bases, the J end lost 1 base, and 21 bases lay between the germline ends. The CDR3 protein is CASSRGVGRGPSNQPQHF. The DNA for the CDR3 is TGTGCCAGCAGCAGAGGAGTAGGGAGGGGACCAAGCAATCAGCCCCAGCATTTT.

This chain joins TRBV18 and TRBJ2-7; D gene uncertain. Germline-derived CDR1 and CDR2 are KGHSH and LQKENI. This CDR3 comprises 14 residues. The V gene lost 1 base and the J gene lost 4 bases, with 11 bases spanning the gap. The CDR3 here is CASSPQVVGYEQYF. The DNA for the CDR3 is TGTGCCAGCTCACCACAAGTGGTGGGGTACGAGCAGTACTTC. Combining the CDR3 with reference TRBV18 and TRBJ2-7 gives the whole variable domain NAGVMQNPRHLVRRRGQEARLRCSPMKGHSHVYWYRQLPEEGLKFMVYLQKENIIDESGMPKERFSAEFPKEGPSILRIQQVVRGDSAAYFCASSPQVVGYEQYFGPGTRLTVT.

V gene TRBV7-3 combines with J gene TRBJ2-3, with 9 bases identical to TRBD1. V lost 0 bases and J lost 7; bases outside the gene matches: 17. Per germline, CDR1 SGHTA and CDR2 FQGTGA. The CDR3 consists of 19 residues. Here the CDR3 DNA reads TGTGCCAGCAGCTTAACTGACAGTGGATTGGGACAGGGAAAGTATACGCAGTATTTT. This codes for CASSLTDSGLGQGKYTQYF.

V is TRBV6-5 and J is TRBJ2-7, with 8 bases identical to TRBD1. CDR1 and CDR2 from the germline V gene are MNHEY and SVGAGI. V shed 6 bases, J shed 5 bases, and the junction held 9 bases outside the gene matches. CDR3 length equals 14 residues. CDR3 loop: CASRVDRDFHEQYF. Written as DNA, the CDR3 is TGTGCCAGCAGGGTGGACAGGGATTTTCACGAGCAGTACTTC.

The V gene is TRBV3-1 (or the pseudogene TRBV3-2), the J gene TRBJ1-4; no reliable D call. Germline CDR1 LGHDT, CDR2 YNNKEL (reference sequence). Trimming left V 0 bases short and J 6 bases short, with 11 bases between. The CDR3 totals 15 residues. CDR3 nucleotides: TGTGCCAGCAGCCAAGATGGTTCGTGGGATGAAAAACTGTTTTTT. This encodes CASSQDGSWDEKLFF.

This clone has only one observation. The chain links TRBV6-2 or TRBV6-3 to TRBJ1-5; 7 bases fit TRBD1. CDR1 and CDR2 (germline): MNHEY, SVGEGT. Trimming took 5 bases from V and 2 from J; bases not matched to a gene: 15. CDR3 size: 18 residues. The DNA of the CDR3 is TGTGCCAGCAGTCAGCACGGACAGGTCGGGTTGGGCAATCAGCCCCAGCATTTT. Protein product: CASSQHGQVGLGNQPQHF.

The chain joins TRBV5-8 to TRBJ1-1; a possible D gene is TRBD1 (5 bases). CDR3 size: 15 residues. V was pared by 1 base and J by 0 bases, with 10 bases between. CDR1 is SGHTS and CDR2 is YDEGEE in the germline V gene. The CDR3, as DNA: TGTGCCAGCAGCTTGTTTAAGGGGATGAACACTGAAGCTTTCTTT. It codes for CASSLFKGMNTEAFF.

This chain uses TRBV29-1 with TRBJ2-7, with TRBD2 matching 10 bases. V shed 4 bases, J shed 3 bases, and the junction held 3 bases outside the gene matches. Germline V gives CDR1 SQVTM, CDR2 ANQGSEA. CDR3 length: 13 amino acids. CDR3 in amino acids: CSVAASGSYEQYF. The DNA of the CDR3 is TGCAGCGTTGCTGCTAGCGGGAGCTACGAGCAGTACTTC.

The J gene is TRBJ2-1, the V gene TRBV5-1, with 14 bases aligning to TRBD2. J was trimmed by 3 bases and V by 4 bases; bases with no gene match: 12. This CDR3 comprises 19 residues. Per the germline V gene, CDR1 is SGHRS and CDR2 is YFSETQ. The CDR3 loop is CASSPPGTSGSLSYNEQFF. Written as DNA, the CDR3 is TGCGCCAGCAGCCCCCCGGGGACTAGCGGGAGCCTCAGCTACAATGAGCAGTTCTTC.

The chain uses TRBV7-9 and TRBJ2-7; D gene uncertain. V was trimmed by 4 bases and J by 4 bases, leaving 11 bases between them. The CDR3 is 13 amino acids. CDR1 and CDR2 from the germline V gene are SEHNR and FQNEAQ (reference sequence). As DNA, the CDR3 is TGTGCCAGCAGCTCCGTCCGGGCATACGAGCAGTACTTC. Its protein product is CASSSVRAYEQYF. Drawing the rest from reference TRBV7-9 and TRBJ2-7, the complete variable domain is DTGVSQNPRHKITKRGQNVTFRCDPISEHNRLYWYRQTLGQGPEFLTYFQNEAQLEKSRLLSDRFSAERPKGSFSTLEIQRTEQGDSAMYLCASSSVRAYEQYFGPGTRLTVT.

The chain links TRBV4-3 to TRBJ1-4; D is unclear. Per the germline V gene, CDR1 is LGHNA and CDR2 is YSLEER. Trimming removed 0 bases at V and 4 bases at J, with 21 bases between. The CDR3 is made up of 19 amino acids. The DNA for the CDR3 is TGCGCCAGCAGCCAAGAATTATTCGGCAGACAAAGATTTAATGAAAAACTGTTTTTT. This gives the protein CASSQELFGRQRFNEKLFF.

This clone was found once. The CDR3 coding sequence is TGCGCCAGCAGCCCAGCGGTGGGGGGGTTTGGGACCCAGTACTTC. Residues: CASSPAVGGFGTQYF. V and J are TRBV4-1 and TRBJ2-5; 7 nucleotides agree with TRBD2. Germline CDR1 MGHRA, CDR2 YSYEKL. The CDR3 extends over 15 amino acids. The V and J ends lost 4 bases and 7 bases, in that order; junction bases with no gene match: 12.

This chain joins TRBV6-2 or TRBV6-3 and TRBJ1-6; 7 bases map to TRBD1. The germline CDR1 and CDR2 sequences are MNHEY and SVGEGT. This CDR3 contains 14 residues. The V and J ends lost 6 bases and 9 bases, in that order; junction bases with no gene match: 8. CDR3 sequence reads: CASSGFRGFSPLHF. CDR3 bases: TGTGCCAGCAGCGGGTTCAGGGGGTTTTCACCCCTCCACTTT.

This chain links TRBV5-1 with TRBJ2-7; 12 bases line up with TRBD1. The germline CDR1 and CDR2 sequences are SGHRS and YFSETQ. The CDR3 consists of 14 residues. The V gene end was trimmed by 6 bases and the J gene end by 5 bases; junction bases not matched to a gene: 6. Written as DNA, the CDR3 is TGCGCCAGCATGGGGACAGGGGGCTTCCACGAGCAGTACTTC. Its protein product is CASMGTGGFHEQYF.